The 7 T cell receptor beta chains presented below share a single source sample, sequenced in a study of T cell repertoires in cytomegalovirus infection. TCRdb analysed the reads with MiXCR anew, one entry per CDR3 protein. Of about 500,000 distinct CDR3 sequences listed, about 33% are singletons. Their cognate antigens are unknown. The sequences come from cultured PBMCs, collected from culture after CMV antigen stimulation. The receptor set was obtained from a human donor in good health (CMV status not recorded). Some clones in this sample may be carry-over from other donors' samples.

This clonotype has at least ten counts. The chain has TRBV7-2 and TRBJ1-2; D is undetermined. Germline V CDR1 and CDR2: SGHTA, FQGNSA. Trimming took 5 bases from V and 3 from J, leaving 10 bases between them. This CDR3 has 13 amino acids. The DNA of the CDR3 is TGTGCCAGCAGCCCTTCGCCTGACTATGGCTACACCTTC. Translation gives CASSPSPDYGYTF.

The V and J genes are TRBV6-8 and TRBJ1-2; D gene ambiguous. From germline, CDR1 is MNHGY and CDR2 SAAAGT. The CDR3 runs 12 residues. The V gene lost 0 bases and the J gene lost 4 bases, with 3 bases spanning the gap. In nucleotides, the CDR3 is TGTGCCAGCAGTTACTCAGGCTATGGCTACACCTTC. It is translated as CASSYSGYGYTF.

The rearrangement joins TRBV20-1 to TRBJ2-1; 10 bases map to TRBD2. The CDR3 totals 17 residues. Germline trimming cut 1 base from V and 1 base from J; bases unmatched to any gene: 7. Per germline, CDR1 DFQATT and CDR2 SNEGSKA (reference sequence). The CDR3 DNA sequence: TGCAGTGCTAGAGTCACAAGCGGGAGGGGTTCCTACAATGAGCAGTTCTTC. Protein sequence: CSARVTSGRGSYNEQFF.

The chain employs TRBV7-9 and TRBJ1-1; D may be TRBD1 (6 bases). CDR1 and CDR2 (germline): SEHNR, FQNEAQ (reference sequence). The V gene lost 5 bases and the J gene lost 7 bases, with 14 bases spanning the gap. CDR3 length: 13 residues. The CDR3 nucleotides are TGTGCCAGCAGCCTGACAGGAGCATTTGAAGCTTTCTTT. It specifies CASSLTGAFEAFF.

This clonotype was found a few times. The CDR3 sequence: CAISPGTSGGTDTQYF. The CDR3 bases are TGTGCCATCAGTCCCGGGACTAGCGGTGGCACAGATACGCAGTATTTT. V is TRBV10-3 and J is TRBJ2-3; 11 nucleotides match TRBD2. Looked up from germline, CDR1 is ENHRY and CDR2 is SYGVKD. CDR3 size: 16 residues. V shed 5 bases and J 1 base; nucleotides not matched to a gene: 5.

This rearrangement joins TRBV19 to TRBJ1-5; unclear D gene. Trimming cost V 7 bases and J 1 base, with 8 bases left between them. This CDR3 has 13 amino acids. Germline V gives CDR1 LNHDA, CDR2 SQIVND (reference sequence). The CDR3 DNA is TGTGCCAGTATAAAAGGGAGCAATCAGCCCCAGCATTTT. It codes for CASIKGSNQPQHF.

The chain links TRBV4-1 to TRBJ1-1; no clear D. CDR1 is MGHRA, CDR2 YSYEKL, per germline. The V and J ends lost 4 bases and 4 bases respectively, with 10 bases between them. The CDR3 loop spans 13 amino acids. DNA of the CDR3: TGCGCCAGCAGCCTAAATGAGGCCACTGAAGCTTTCTTT. It codes for CASSLNEATEAFF.